The 23 T cell receptor beta chains below all came from one sample that was sequenced in a study of T cells in Graves' hyperthyroidism and ophthalmopathy. Using RNA transcripts as the source, TCR beta CDR3 regions were amplified. Carried out on the TCR CDR3, a first-round RT-PCR used the HTBI primer set. A single record per CDR3 protein comes from TCRdb applying MiXCR to the multiplex PCR reads. The table records approximately 560,000 distinct CDR3 sequences, around 16% of them present only once. Specimen: blood. These receptors were collected from a woman between 25 and 40 years old with Graves' hyperthyroidism.

In its sample, this clonotype was seen many times. This rearrangement joins TRBV12-5 to TRBJ2-1; 8 bases align to TRBD2. The junction had 8 bases not matched to a gene; V was cut back by 1 base and J by 6 bases. Germline V CDR1 and CDR2: LGHNT, FRNRAP. CDR3 length: 16 residues. In DNA form, the CDR3 reads TGTGCTAGTGGTTTGGATCGGGCGGGAGGATCCAATGAGCAGTTCTTC. It is translated as CASGLDRAGGSNEQFF. The full variable domain, rest sourced from reference TRBV12-5 and TRBJ2-1, is DARVTQTPRHKVTEMGQEVTMRCQPILGHNTVFWYRQTMMQGLELLAYFRNRAPLDDSGMPKDRFSAEMPDATLATLKIQPSEPRDSAVYFCASGLDRAGGSNEQFFGPGTRLTVL.

This clonotype was seen at least ten times. The chain combines TRBV12-3 or TRBV12-4 with TRBJ2-1; D might be TRBD1 or TRBD2, each matching 5 bases. The ends were cut back, 4 bases at V and 5 bases at J, with 6 bases in the middle. The CDR3 totals 12 residues. CDR3 in DNA: TGTGCCAGCAGTTGGGACCACAATGAGCAGTTCTTC. Translation: CASSWDHNEQFF.

Only one count was recorded for this clonotype. Possible read error: a much larger clone is one base away. The chain is built from TRBV2 and TRBJ1-1, with 7 positions matching TRBD1. V lost 7 bases, J lost 6 bases, and 14 bases stayed unmatched. The CDR3 contains 15 residues. Germline V gene lookup returns CDR1 SNHLY and CDR2 FYNNEI. DNA of the CDR3: TGTGCCAGCATAAGAGACAGGGTAGCCGGAGCTGAAGCTTTCTTT. Translating it yields CASIRDRVAGAEAFF.

Ten or more counts support this clonotype. The chain links TRBV12-3 or TRBV12-4 to TRBJ2-1; the D is unclear. Trimming took 10 bases from V and 4 from J, leaving 11 bases between them. This CDR3 has 12 residues. The CDR3 sequence: CATWTGYNEQFF. DNA for the CDR3: TGTGCCACCTGGACGGGTTACAATGAGCAGTTCTTC.

This clonotype was seen repeatedly, ten times or more. The genes are TRBV6-1 and TRBJ2-5; 9 bases fit TRBD1. Unmatched junction bases numbered 12, after V lost 5 bases and J lost 5 bases. CDR3 length: 16 amino acids. Germline V lookup: CDR1 MNHNS, CDR2 SASEGT. The CDR3: CASSLGAGTGTETQYF. CDR3 in DNA: TGTGCCAGCAGTTTAGGCGCCGGGACAGGGACGGAGACCCAGTACTTC.

The chain carries TRBV20-1 and TRBJ1-6, with 7 bases matching TRBD1. V lost 3 bases and J lost 6; bases outside the gene matches: 5. From germline, CDR1 is DFQATT and CDR2 SNEGSKA (reference sequence). The CDR3 is 14 residues long. For the CDR3, the DNA is TGCAGTGCTAGCCCCGGGACAGCTAATTCACCCCTCCACTTT. This sequence encodes CSASPGTANSPLHF.

This clonotype was counted ten times or more. The gene calls are TRBV30 and TRBJ1-2; 7 positions match TRBD1. The ends lost 0 bases at V and 2 bases at J; junction bases unmatched: 6. The germline gives CDR1 GTSNPN, CDR2 SVGIG (reference sequence). CDR3 length: 15 amino acids. In nucleotides, the CDR3 is TGTGCCTGGAGTGTAGTCCAGGGGGGAAACTATGGCTACACCTTC. Its translation is CAWSVVQGGNYGYTF.

For the CDR3, the DNA is TGTGCTAGTGGTTGGAGATCCGAGCAGGGTTCCCCCTACAATGAGCAGTTCTTC. Its translation: CASGWRSEQGSPYNEQFF. The V call is TRBV12-5, the J call TRBJ2-1; maybe TRBD1 (5 bases). This CDR3 region has 18 residues. Trimming removed 4 bases from V and 2 bases from J, with 21 bases in between. Germline CDR1 reads LGHNT; CDR2 reads FRNRAP.

This clonotype was detected many times. J is TRBJ2-2 and V is TRBV5-1; D call uncertain. Trimming removed 0 bases at V and 6 bases at J, with 6 bases between. The V gene's germline CDR1 is SGHRS and CDR2 YFSETQ. The CDR3 consists of 13 residues. Here the CDR3 DNA reads TGCGCCAGCAGCTTGGTCTCCGCCGGGGAGCTGTTTTTT. Encoded protein: CASSLVSAGELFF.

This clonotype was counted ten times or more. The chain employs TRBV5-1 and TRBJ2-1, with TRBD1 matching over 9 bases. The CDR3 is 14 residues long. From germline, CDR1 is SGHRS and CDR2 YFSETQ. With V trimmed by 0 bases and J by 9 bases, 4 bases remained unmatched. CDR3 protein: CASSLDTGGSEQFF. CDR3 in DNA: TGCGCCAGCAGCTTGGACACAGGGGGCAGTGAGCAGTTCTTC.

This clonotype was found many times. V and J are TRBV2 and TRBJ2-5; 13 bases agree with TRBD2. CDR1 and CDR2 from the germline V gene are SNHLY and FYNNEI. The CDR3 totals 15 residues. Trimming at V came to 0 bases and at J to 12 bases, leaving 7 bases not matched to a gene. The CDR3 nucleotides read TGTGCCAGCAGTGAAGCTAGGACTAGCGGGAGCTCCGAGTACTTC. This translates into CASSEARTSGSSEYF.

This clonotype appeared many times. The chain combines TRBV7-2 with TRBJ2-7; 7 bases fit TRBD2. The CDR3 length is 14 residues. The V and J ends lost 7 bases and 0 bases, in that order; junction bases with no gene match: 6. Germline assignment: CDR1 SGHTA and CDR2 FQGNSA. The CDR3 protein is CASNRGGSSYEQYF. The CDR3 DNA sequence: TGTGCCAGCAACCGCGGGGGAAGCTCCTACGAGCAGTACTTC.

This clonotype was seen repeatedly, ten times or more. V and J are TRBV28 and TRBJ1-2; 8 bases line up with TRBD1. Unmatched junction bases numbered 8, after V lost 2 bases and J lost 6 bases. This CDR3 has 15 residues. The germline V gene has CDR1 MDHEN and CDR2 SYDVKM. CDR3 bases: TGTGCCAGCAGTTTAGACAGGGGAGTATCTAATGGCTACACCTTC. Protein: CASSLDRGVSNGYTF.

This clonotype was observed at least ten times. The rearrangement uses TRBV12-3 or TRBV12-4 and TRBJ1-1, with 9 positions matching TRBD1. The CDR3 consists of 14 residues. Trimming at V came to 7 bases and at J to 1 base, leaving 4 bases not matched to a gene. The CDR3: CASKPDRGNTEAFF. DNA for the CDR3: TGTGCCAGCAAGCCGGACAGGGGGAACACTGAAGCTTTCTTT.

Many counts were recorded for this clonotype. The rearrangement joins TRBV12-3 or TRBV12-4 to TRBJ1-2; 9 bases match TRBD1. V lost 5 bases to trimming and J lost 3 bases; unmatched junction nucleotides: 7. The CDR3 loop spans 15 amino acids. The CDR3 DNA follows: TGTGCCAGCAGTAACAGGGGGCTCGGGGACTATGGCTACACCTTC. This translates into CASSNRGLGDYGYTF.

Ten or more counts support this clonotype. The rearrangement uses TRBV20-1 and TRBJ2-1, with 12 bases aligning to TRBD2. The J segment lost 5 bases and the V segment lost 3 bases, leaving 5 bases of the junction unmatched. Germline V gives CDR1 DFQATT, CDR2 SNEGSKA (reference sequence). The CDR3 has 15 amino acids. The CDR3 sequence is CSARASGRAHNEQFF. As DNA, the CDR3 is TGCAGTGCTAGGGCTAGCGGGAGGGCCCACAATGAGCAGTTCTTC.

This sequence joins TRBV6-2 or TRBV6-3 and TRBJ2-2; D assignment may be TRBD1 or TRBD2 (6 bases each). CDR3 length: 15 amino acids. The ends were cut back, 10 bases at V and 3 bases at J, with 18 bases in the middle. Germline CDR1 is MNHEY and CDR2 is SVGEGT. CDR3 sequence reads: CATDPGAFDTGELFF. The CDR3 nucleotides are TGTGCCACCGATCCGGGGGCCTTTGACACCGGGGAGCTGTTTTTT.

V is TRBV12-3 or TRBV12-4 and J is TRBJ2-1; 11 bases agree with TRBD2. The CDR3 is 16 residues long. V was pared by 6 bases and J by 8 bases, with 12 bases of the junction left unmatched. DNA for the CDR3: TGTGCCAGCAGCCCCGCACTAGCGGGAGTTTCCCATGAGCAGTTCTTC. It specifies CASSPALAGVSHEQFF.

The chain employs TRBV12-3 or TRBV12-4 and TRBJ2-2, with D possibly TRBD2 on 5 matching bases. CDR3 length: 13 residues. V shed 6 bases and J shed 5 bases, with 10 bases lying between them. In DNA, the CDR3 is TGTGCCAGCAGACTTACTAGGACCGGGGAGCTGTTTTTT. This gives the protein CASRLTRTGELFF.

This clonotype has ten or more counts. The genes are TRBV20-1 and TRBJ2-1; 14 bases are a match to TRBD2. The CDR3 is 18 amino acids. CDR1 is DFQATT and CDR2 is SNEGSKA in the germline V gene (reference sequence). V lost 3 bases and J lost 2; bases outside the gene matches: 9. CDR3 DNA sequence: TGCAGTGCTAGGGTGACCGGGACTAGCGGGAGAACCTACAATGAGCAGTTCTTC. It encodes CSARVTGTSGRTYNEQFF.

In its sample, this clonotype was seen many times. V and J are TRBV7-2 and TRBJ2-1, with 9 bases fitting TRBD2. The CDR3 is 16 residues long. The V and J ends lost 7 bases and 6 bases, in that order; junction bases with no gene match: 13. Germline assignment: CDR1 SGHTA and CDR2 FQGNSA. CDR3 residues: CASTPSGLAGSNEQFF. The CDR3 DNA is TGTGCCAGCACCCCAAGTGGGCTAGCGGGATCCAATGAGCAGTTCTTC. Full variable domain (missing parts from reference TRBV7-2 and TRBJ2-1): GAGVSQSPSNKVTEKGKDVELRCDPISGHTALYWYRQSLGQGLEFLIYFQGNSAPDKSGLPSDRFSAERTGGSVSTLTIQRTQQEDSAVYLCASTPSGLAGSNEQFFGPGTRLTVL.

This clonotype was seen a single time. The chain is built from TRBV4-3 and TRBJ2-7, with TRBD2 identical over 7 bases. The CDR3 contains 16 residues. J gave up 0 bases and V 1 base, and 6 bases lay outside the gene matches. Germline values: CDR1 LGHNA, CDR2 YSLEER. CDR3 region: CASSQGLAESSYEQYF. In DNA form, the CDR3 reads TGCGCCAGCAGCCAAGGGCTAGCGGAGAGCTCCTACGAGCAGTACTTC.

The CDR3 reads CASSTYSTSGYTGELFF. The CDR3 DNA sequence: TGTGCCAGTAGTACGTATTCGACTAGCGGGTACACCGGGGAGCTGTTTTTT. This sequence joins TRBV19 and TRBJ2-2; TRBD2 matches 10 bases. Per the germline V gene, CDR1 is LNHDA and CDR2 is SQIVND (reference sequence). The CDR3 consists of 17 residues. With V trimmed by 4 bases and J by 3 bases, 8 bases remained unmatched.